Shown below are 10 T cell receptor beta chains from a single sample sequenced in a study of blood T cells in healthy people across ages. PCR was performed a second time for roughly 7 to 12 cycles using a sample-barcoded 5' primer and a J-beta primer mix. Each CDR3 protein is one row after TCRdb ran MiXCR on the 5' RACE reads. The sample has over 600,000 distinct CDR3 sequences, 46% seen once. The sequencing sample was made of blood. Receptors originate from an older man in good health.

The sample holds a few counts of this clonotype. The chain has TRBV25-1 and TRBJ2-5, with 7 bases fitting TRBD1. Germline V gives CDR1 MGHDK, CDR2 SYGVNS. V lost 9 bases, J lost 1 base, and 8 bases stayed unmatched. This CDR3 spans 14 amino acids. DNA of the CDR3: TGTGCCAGTACTGAGGGGGCCATCCAAGAGACCCAGTACTTC. Residues: CASTEGAIQETQYF.

There are a few counts of this clonotype. V gene TRBV29-1 combines with J gene TRBJ1-1; D not certain. The CDR3 spans 13 residues. Germline CDR1 is SQVTM and CDR2 is ANQGSEA. The ends were cut back, 6 bases at V and 3 bases at J, with 14 bases in the middle. CDR3 protein: CSVATVPDTEAFF. DNA for the CDR3: TGCAGCGTGGCTACAGTACCAGACACTGAAGCTTTCTTT.

The chain recombines TRBV20-1 with TRBJ1-2; TRBD1 matches 8 bases. Germline lookup yields CDR1 DFQATT and CDR2 SNEGSKA (reference sequence). The CDR3 is 14 amino acids. The V gene end was trimmed by 6 bases and the J gene end by 1 base; junction bases not matched to a gene: 7. The chain's CDR3 is CSATRQGINYGYTF. DNA for the CDR3: TGCAGTGCAACAAGACAGGGGATTAACTATGGCTACACCTTC.

A few counts support this clonotype. The chain combines TRBV9 with TRBJ2-5; D gene ambiguous. The CDR3 runs to 14 residues. CDR1 and CDR2 (germline): SGDLS, YYNGEE. The V and J ends lost 0 bases and 1 base respectively, with 7 bases between them. DNA of the CDR3: TGTGCCAGCAGCGTAGAAGGAGTCCAAGAGACCCAGTACTTC. Translated, it gives CASSVEGVQETQYF.

The V and J genes are TRBV30 and TRBJ1-2; D unclear. This CDR3 spans 12 amino acids. Germline assignment: CDR1 GTSNPN and CDR2 SVGIG (reference sequence). The V and J ends lost 8 bases and 3 bases respectively, with 13 bases between them. This CDR3 reads CAGNMKDYGYTF. CDR3 coding DNA: TGTGCCGGTAATATGAAGGACTATGGCTACACCTTC. Together with reference TRBV30 and TRBJ1-2, the CDR3 gives the full variable domain: SQTIHQWPATLVQPVGSPLSLECTVEGTSNPNLYWYRQAAGRGLQLLFYSVGIGQISSEVPQNLSASRPQDRQFILSSKKLLLSDSGFYLCAGNMKDYGYTFGSGTRLTVV.

This clonotype was observed a single time. The chain links TRBV21-1 to TRBJ2-1; whether TRBD2, the table's D call, matches the DNA was not checked. TRBV21-1 is a pseudogene. This CDR3 region has 20 residues. CDR3 loop: CASSKARVVRTSVWYNEQFF. The CDR3 DNA sequence: TGTGCCAGCAGCAAAGCGCGGGTGGTAAGGACTAGCGTGTGGTACAATGAGCAGTTCTTC.

Worth noting for this clonotype: This could be a read error, since a much larger clone is one nucleotide away. V and J are TRBV12-3 or TRBV12-4 and TRBJ2-7; D is possibly TRBD1 or TRBD2 (5 bases each). V was pared by 4 bases and J by 2 bases, with 9 bases between. The CDR3 runs to 13 residues. The CDR3 region has the DNA TGTGCCAGCAGTTGGGACCTCCCCTACGAGCAGTACTTC. It specifies CASSWDLPYEQYF.

The J gene is TRBJ1-5, the V gene TRBV20-1, with 7 bases identical to TRBD1. The length of the CDR3 is 14 residues. The V segment lost 1 base and the J segment 6 bases; nucleotides outside the gene matches: 6. Germline assignment: CDR1 DFQATT and CDR2 SNEGSKA (reference sequence). The CDR3 region is CSARVQGGGQPQHF. CDR3 bases: TGCAGTGCTAGAGTCCAAGGGGGCGGTCAGCCCCAGCATTTT.

The chain uses TRBV19 and TRBJ2-7; D is undetermined. Trimming took 5 bases from V and 3 from J, leaving 14 bases between them. The CDR3 spans 14 residues. Looked up from germline, CDR1 is LNHDA and CDR2 is SQIVND (reference sequence). CDR3 bases: TGTGCCAGTAGTCTCGGCCTCAGTCTCTACGAGCAGTACTTC. It translates to CASSLGLSLYEQYF.

V usage is TRBV4-1 and J usage is TRBJ1-1; 7 bases map to TRBD1. Germline V gene lookup returns CDR1 MGHRA and CDR2 YSYEKL. The CDR3 has 13 residues. Trimming removed 5 bases from V and 10 bases from J; junction bases left unmatched: 10. The chain's CDR3 is CASSTLSQGGAFF. In nucleotides, the CDR3 is TGCGCCAGCAGCACCCTCTCCCAGGGGGGAGCTTTCTTT.